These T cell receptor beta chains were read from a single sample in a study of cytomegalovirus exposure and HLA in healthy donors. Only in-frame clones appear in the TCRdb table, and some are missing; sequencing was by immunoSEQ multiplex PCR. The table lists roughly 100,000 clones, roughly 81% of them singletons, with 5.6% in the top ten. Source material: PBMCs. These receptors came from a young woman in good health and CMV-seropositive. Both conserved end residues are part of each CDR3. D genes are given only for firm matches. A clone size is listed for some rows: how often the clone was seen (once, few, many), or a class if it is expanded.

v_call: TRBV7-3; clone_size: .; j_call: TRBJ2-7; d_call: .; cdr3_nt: TGTGCCAGCAGCCCCTCTGGCAACTCCTACGAGCAGTACTTC; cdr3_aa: CASSPSGNSYEQYF
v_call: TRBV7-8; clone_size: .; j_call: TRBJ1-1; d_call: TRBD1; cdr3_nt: TGTGCCAGCAGCACCCAGGGACAGGGATTTACTGAAGCTTTCTTT; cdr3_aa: CASSTQGQGFTEAFF
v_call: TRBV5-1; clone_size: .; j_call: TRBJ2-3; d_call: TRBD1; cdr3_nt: TGCGCCAGCAGCTCCTGGACAGGACCAGATACGCAGTATTTT; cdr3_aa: CASSSWTGPDTQYF
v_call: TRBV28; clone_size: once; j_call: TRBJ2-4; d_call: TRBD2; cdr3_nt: TGTGCCAGCAGTCCGGGAGGGGCTTTAGCCAAAAACATTCAGTACTTC; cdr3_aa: CASSPGGALAKNIQYF
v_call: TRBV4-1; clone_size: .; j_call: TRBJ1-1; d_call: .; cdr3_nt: TGCGCCAGCGGCGGGCAGAAGGGTATCAGATTCACTGAAGCTTTCTTT; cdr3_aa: CASGGQKGIRFTEAFF
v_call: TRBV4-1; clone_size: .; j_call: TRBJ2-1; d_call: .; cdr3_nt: TGCGCCAGCAGCCAAGGACCAAAACGGGAGAACCCCTACAATGAGCAGTTCTTC; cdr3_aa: CASSQGPKRENPYNEQFF
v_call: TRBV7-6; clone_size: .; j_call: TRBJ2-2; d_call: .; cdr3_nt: TGTGCCAGCAGCTTTGAGTTACAGCCAACCACCGGGGAGCTGTTTTTT; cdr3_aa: CASSFELQPTTGELFF
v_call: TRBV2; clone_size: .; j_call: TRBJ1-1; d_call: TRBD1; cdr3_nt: TGTGCCAGCAGTCCATCGACAGGGTCGATCACTGAAGCTTTCTTT; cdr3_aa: CASSPSTGSITEAFF
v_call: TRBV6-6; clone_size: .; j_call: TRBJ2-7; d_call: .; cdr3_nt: TGTGCCAGCACCCTCACTCCGGGACTCATCTACGAGCAGTACTTC; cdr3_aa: CASTLTPGLIYEQYF
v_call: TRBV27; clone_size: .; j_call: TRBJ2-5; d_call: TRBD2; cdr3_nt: TGTGCCAGCAGTTCGGCGGGAGGTGGGAAAGAGACCCAGTACTTC; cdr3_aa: CASSSAGGGKETQYF
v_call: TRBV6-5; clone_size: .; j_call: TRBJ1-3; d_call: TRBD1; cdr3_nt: TGTGCCAGCAGTTACACGGGACAGGGGGTTGGAAACACCATATATTTT; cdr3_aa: CASSYTGQGVGNTIYF
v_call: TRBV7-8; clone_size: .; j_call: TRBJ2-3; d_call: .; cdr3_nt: TGTGCCAGCAGCTTAGCGAGCGGGACAGATACGCAGTATTTT; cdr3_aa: CASSLASGTDTQYF
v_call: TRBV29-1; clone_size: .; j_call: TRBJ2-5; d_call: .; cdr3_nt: TGCAGCGCAGGTGGGCAGGGAGAGACCCAGTACTTC; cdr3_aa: CSAGGQGETQYF
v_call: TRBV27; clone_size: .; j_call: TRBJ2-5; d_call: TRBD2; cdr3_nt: TGTGCCAGCTCAAACACGGGACTAGCGGGGGGAGCGGCGACCCAGTACTTC; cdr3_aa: CASSNTGLAGGAATQYF
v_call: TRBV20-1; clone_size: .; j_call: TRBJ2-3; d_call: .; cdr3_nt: TGCAGTGCCCGTCTTACAGATACGCAGTATTTT; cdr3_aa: CSARLTDTQYF
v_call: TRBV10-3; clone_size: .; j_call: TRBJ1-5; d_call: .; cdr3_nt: TGTGCCATACGAGCAGGGTGGCGACAGCCCCAGCATTTT; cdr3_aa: CAIRAGWRQPQHF
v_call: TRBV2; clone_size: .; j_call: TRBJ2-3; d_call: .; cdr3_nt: TGTGCCAGCAGTGAAGTTCAGGACACTGGAGATACGCAGTATTTT; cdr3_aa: CASSEVQDTGDTQYF
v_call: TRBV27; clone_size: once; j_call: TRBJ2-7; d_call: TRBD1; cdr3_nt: TGTGCCAGCAGTTTGACAGGGGCGGATTCGGAGCAGTACTTC; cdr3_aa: CASSLTGADSEQYF